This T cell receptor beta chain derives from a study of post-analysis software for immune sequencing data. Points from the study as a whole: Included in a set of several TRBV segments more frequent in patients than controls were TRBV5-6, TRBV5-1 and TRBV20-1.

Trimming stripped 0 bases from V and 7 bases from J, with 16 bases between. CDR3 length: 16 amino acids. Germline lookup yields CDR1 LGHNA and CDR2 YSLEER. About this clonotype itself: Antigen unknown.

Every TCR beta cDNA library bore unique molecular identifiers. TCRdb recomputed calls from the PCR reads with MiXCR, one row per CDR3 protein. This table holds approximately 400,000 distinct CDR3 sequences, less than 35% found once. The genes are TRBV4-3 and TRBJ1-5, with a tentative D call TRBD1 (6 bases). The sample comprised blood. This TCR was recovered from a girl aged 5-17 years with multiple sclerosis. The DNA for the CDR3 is TGCGCCAGCAGCCAAGATTTGACAGGCCCGGGCCAGCCCCAGCATTTT. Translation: CASSQDLTGPGQPQHF.